Reported below is one T cell receptor (beta chain). The germline CDR1 and CDR2 sequences are GTSNPN and SVGIG (reference sequence). The ends were cut back, 4 bases at V and 11 bases at J, with 9 bases in the middle. The CDR3 is 10 amino acids. This sample stems from a study of graft-versus-host responses after intestinal transplantation. As for the study in general: Induction with anti-thymocyte globulin, then tacrolimus and steroids for around three years, was given to all recipients. General study results and limits: In recipient marrow, GvH clones were found, and some appeared first in ileum or blood. Graft-versus-host to host-versus-graft clonal ratios in allografts were high in patients with graft-donor T cell macrochimerism.

TCRdb's table, derived via immunoSEQ multiplex PCR, lists solely in-frame clones and lacks some. The data hold about 4,700 clones, with around a quarter observed a single time. The researchers put 200,000 CFSE-labeled responder cells into plates with 200,000 irradiated, violet-dye-labeled stimulator cells. Responder CD3+CD4+ and CD3+CD8+ cells that were proliferating and CFSE-low were sorted after the reaction. The chain links TRBV30 to TRBJ1-3, with a tentative D call TRBD1 (6 bases). This specimen was alloreactive CD8+ T cells from a mixed lymphocyte reaction culture, taken before transplantation. Subset noted: CFSE-low proliferating T cells sorted from roughly six-day pre-transplant mixed lymphocyte reaction (GvH or HvG direction). The sequence came from a human patient who was an organ donor for intestinal transplantation. Here the CDR3 reads CAWIEGAIYF. The CDR3 nucleotides are TGTGCCTGGATCGAGGGGGCCATATATTTT.